The 2 T cell receptor beta chains presented below share a single source sample, sequenced in a study of control samples from healthy donors and cancer patients (dated by TCRdb to about 2020). Libraries came from the immunoSEQ multiplex PCR assay. The table was pulled from immuneACCESS by TCRdb, which kept in-frame rearrangements only. Such tables lose some clones; where checked, under half of the loss comes from unresolved V genes, and the rest has no known cause. The sample table contains 190,000 or so clones; only one count was recorded for over 80% of them. 1.4% to 1.5% of the sample belongs to the ten largest clones. Sample: blood. These receptors were taken from a young man in good health.

This chain connects TRBV11-2 to TRBJ1-6; 7 positions agree with TRBD1. The germline CDR1 and CDR2 sequences are SGHAT and FQNNGV. The J segment lost 4 bases and the V segment lost 10 bases, leaving 10 bases of the junction unmatched. The CDR3 runs 15 residues. The CDR3 bases are TGTGCCACCGAGACAGGGACTCTTTATAATTCACCCCTCCACTTT. Encoded protein: CATETGTLYNSPLHF.

J is TRBJ1-5 and V is TRBV19; 10 bases are shared with TRBD1. V dropped 5 bases and J dropped 7; count of bases not matched to a gene: 5. Germline CDR1 LNHDA, CDR2 SQIVND (reference sequence). This CDR3 comprises 14 residues. CDR3 bases: TGTGCCAGTAGTCCCCGGACAGGGGGGCAGCCCCAGCATTTT. Translation: CASSPRTGGQPQHF.